The source of this T cell receptor beta chain is a study of blood T cell repertoires in COVID-19. At the level of the study: COVID-19 samples from acute and convalescent phases originated in the United States, Italy and Spain. In each case, the material was cDNA or gDNA derived from T cells, B-cell-depleted T cells, or PBMCs.

Authors' processing steps: Estimation of nucleated cell counts was performed using reference gene primer amplification. Here immunoSEQ multiplex PCR was the method, and the copy in TCRdb shows in-frame clones only, minus some. That table furnishes V, J and clone size, whereas the DNA furnished D and trimming. The repertoire holds a few hundred thousand clones, with 65% to 85% as singletons. This clone occurred once. The clonotype originates from a woman between 45 and 65 years old with acute or convalescent COVID-19. The sample taken for sequencing was peripheral blood.

The CDR3 nucleotides are TGTGCCAGCAGGGAGAGATCACAGACAGACGGCTACACCTTC. Its translation: CASRERSQTDGYTF. V gene TRBV6-5 combines with J gene TRBJ1-2; tentatively, D is TRBD1 (5 bases). The CDR3 spans 14 residues. CDR1 and CDR2 (germline): MNHEY, SVGAGI. V lost 6 bases to trimming and J lost 8 bases, with 19 bases between them.